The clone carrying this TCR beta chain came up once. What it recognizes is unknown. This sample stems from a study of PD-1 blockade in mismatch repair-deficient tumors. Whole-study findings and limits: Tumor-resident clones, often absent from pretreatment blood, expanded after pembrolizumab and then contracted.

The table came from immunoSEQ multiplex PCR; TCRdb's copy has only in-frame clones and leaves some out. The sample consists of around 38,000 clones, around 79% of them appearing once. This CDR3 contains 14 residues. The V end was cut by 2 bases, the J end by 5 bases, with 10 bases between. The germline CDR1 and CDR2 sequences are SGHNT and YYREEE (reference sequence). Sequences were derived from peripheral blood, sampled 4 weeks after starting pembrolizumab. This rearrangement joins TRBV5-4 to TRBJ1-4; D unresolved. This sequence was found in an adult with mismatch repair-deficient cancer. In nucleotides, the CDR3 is TGTGCCAGCAGCTTTCCTGGCAGGAATGAAAAACTGTTTTTT. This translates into CASSFPGRNEKLFF.